Listed here are 21 T cell receptor beta chains from one sample, sequenced in a study of CD8 T cells in Susac syndrome. Reverse transcription used roughly 0.45 to 1 ug RNA and random hexamers. TCRdb itself ran the immunoSEQ multiplex PCR reads through MiXCR, one entry per CDR3 protein. In the table there are about 250,000 distinct CDR3 sequences, over 85% of which are singletons. The sequenced material came from CD4+ T cells from PBMCs. These receptors all come from a human donor with multiple sclerosis.

The V call is TRBV4-1, the J call TRBJ1-5, with a weak D call TRBD1 (6 bases). The CDR3 is made up of 15 amino acids. CDR1 is MGHRA and CDR2 is YSYEKL in the germline V gene. Trimming cost V 4 bases and J 7 bases, with 17 bases left between them. CDR3 nucleotide sequence: TGCGCCAGCAGCCCCGGGACACCCTATGGACAGCCCCAGCATTTT. Amino acids: CASSPGTPYGQPQHF.

The CDR3 DNA follows: TGTGCCTGGAATCCAGGGATGGACTATGGCTACACCTTC. Amino acids: CAWNPGMDYGYTF. The chain uses TRBV30 and TRBJ1-2, with D perhaps TRBD1 (5 bases). The CDR3 has 13 residues. The germline CDR1 and CDR2 sequences are GTSNPN and SVGIG (reference sequence). The V and J ends lost 4 bases and 3 bases respectively, with 12 bases between them. The variable domain in full, with the rest retrieved from reference TRBV30 and TRBJ1-2, is SQTIHQWPATLVQPVGSPLSLECTVEGTSNPNLYWYRQAAGRGLQLLFYSVGIGQISSEVPQNLSASRPQDRQFILSSKKLLLSDSGFYLCAWNPGMDYGYTFGSGTRLTVV.

Written as DNA, the CDR3 is TGCGGTACGGGGGGGAACACCGGGGAGCTGTTTTTT. It translates to CGTGGNTGELFF. The chain employs TRBV29-1 and TRBJ2-2; TRBD2 matches at 7 bases. CDR1 and CDR2 (germline): SQVTM, ANQGSEA. The length of the CDR3 is 12 residues.

The sample holds one count of this clonotype. The chain employs TRBV6-4 and TRBJ2-7, with 9 positions matching TRBD2. Germline CDR1 reads MRHNA; CDR2 reads SNTAGT. The CDR3 spans 17 residues. V gave up 0 bases and J gave up 2 bases; unmatched junction bases: 8. The CDR3 region has the DNA TGTGCCAGCAGTGACTCCAGTAGCGGGAGAAACCCCTACGAGCAGTACGTC. It yields the protein CASSDSSSGRNPYEQYV.

The chain carries TRBV28 and TRBJ2-3; D uncertain. V gave up 5 bases and J gave up 0 bases, with 15 bases separating them. Germline CDR1 and CDR2: MDHEN and SYDVKM. There are 16 residues in the CDR3. This CDR3 is CASSGPDGASTDTQYF. The CDR3, as DNA: TGTGCCAGCAGTGGACCGGACGGAGCTAGCACAGATACGCAGTATTTT.

The V gene is TRBV9, the J gene TRBJ2-1; maybe TRBD2 (6 bases). The CDR3 runs to 16 residues. The germline gives CDR1 SGDLS, CDR2 YYNGEE. The ends were cut back, 0 bases at V and 9 bases at J, with 19 bases in the middle. The CDR3 loop is CASSVGSAGSESEQFF. The CDR3 DNA follows: TGTGCCAGCAGCGTAGGTAGTGCGGGATCGGAAAGTGAGCAGTTCTTC.

The rearrangement joins TRBV21-1 to TRBJ2-7; TRBD2 is the table's D call, not checked against the DNA. TRBV21-1 constitutes a pseudogene. The length of the CDR3 is 14 residues. In nucleotides, the CDR3 is TGTGCCAGCAGCACCCGCGGACTCTCCTACGAGCAGTACGTC. Its translation is CASSTRGLSYEQYV.

The CDR3 DNA follows: TGTGCCAGCAGTACCTGGGGGGGGCCAGAAGATACGCAGTATTTT. It specifies CASSTWGGPEDTQYF. The V call is TRBV2, the J call TRBJ2-3; TRBD2 is a possible D gene (7 bases). The CDR3 has 15 amino acids. V was clipped by 5 bases and J by 5 bases, with 17 bases between them. Germline loops: CDR1 SNHLY, CDR2 FYNNEI.

The rearrangement uses TRBV30 and TRBJ1-3; D ambiguous. Germline loops: CDR1 GTSNPN, CDR2 SVGIG (reference sequence). The V and J ends lost 3 bases and 2 bases respectively, with 2 bases between them. The CDR3 contains 11 residues. CDR3 loop: CAWRTGNTIYF. Here the CDR3 DNA reads TGTGCCTGGAGGACTGGAAACACCATATATTTT.

This clonotype is a singleton in its sample. This chain connects TRBV12-3 or TRBV12-4 to TRBJ2-4, with 9 bases fitting TRBD2. This CDR3 is 22 amino acids long. Trimming at V came to 4 bases and at J to 4 bases, leaving 26 bases not matched to a gene. CDR3 coding DNA: TGTGCCAGCAGTTCTTGGTCCTGGAGGGCTAGCGGGACCCAAGGCCAGAAAAACATTCAGTACTTC. It encodes CASSSWSWRASGTQGQKNIQYF.

The CDR3 DNA reads TGTGCCAGCAGCTACACCGGGACTAGCGGGTATGAGCAGTTCTTC. Translation: CASSYTGTSGYEQFF. The gene calls are TRBV11-2 and TRBJ2-1, with 12 bases matching TRBD2. The V and J ends lost 4 bases and 8 bases, in that order; junction bases with no gene match: 6. This CDR3 comprises 15 residues. CDR1 and CDR2 (germline): SGHAT, FQNNGV.

The rearrangement links TRBV15 to TRBJ2-3; D possibly corresponds to TRBD2 (7 bases). The V and J ends lost 3 bases and 0 bases respectively, with 16 bases between them. CDR1 and CDR2 (germline): LNHNV, YYDKDF (reference sequence). This CDR3 has 17 residues. CDR3 nucleotide sequence: TGTGCCACCAGCAGGGCCCCGGGGGGCCGAAGCACAGATACGCAGTATTTT. It codes for CATSRAPGGRSTDTQYF.

This clonotype was detected only once. The chain combines TRBV15 with TRBJ1-5; D gene uncertain. Germline V gene sequence: CDR1 LNHNV, CDR2 YYDKDF (reference sequence). V dropped 4 bases and J dropped 4 bases, with 14 bases sitting between them. This CDR3 has 15 amino acids. The CDR3 coding sequence is TGTGCCACCAGCACGTCCTTAGCCCCAAATCAGCCCCAGCATTTT. It translates to CATSTSLAPNQPQHF.

This clonotype was picked up one time. This sequence joins TRBV6-1 and TRBJ1-4; TRBD1 might be the D (5 bases). V lost 6 bases to trimming and J lost 7 bases, with 12 bases between them. Per germline, CDR1 MNHNS and CDR2 SASEGT. The CDR3 has 13 residues. CDR3 nucleotides: TGTGCCAGCAGCTTAGTGGGGGTTGAAAAACTGTTTTTT. This codes for CASSLVGVEKLFF.

The chain has TRBV7-2 and TRBJ1-1; TRBD1 aligns across 7 bases. The CDR3 consists of 17 residues. Trimming at V came to 5 bases and at J to 0 bases, leaving 12 bases not matched to a gene. CDR1 is SGHTA, CDR2 FQGNSA, per germline. The chain's CDR3 is CASSPTGTAYMNTEAFF. The CDR3 DNA reads as TGTGCCAGCAGCCCAACCGGGACAGCCTATATGAACACTGAAGCTTTCTTT.

This chain connects TRBV19 to TRBJ1-5, with D possibly matching TRBD1 (5 bases). V was trimmed by 3 bases and J by 5 bases, leaving 11 bases between them. CDR1 and CDR2 (germline): LNHDA, SQIVND (reference sequence). The length of the CDR3 is 14 residues. CDR3 DNA: TGTGCCAGTAGTATGGGGCAGGGTTATCAGCCCCAGCATTTT. This encodes CASSMGQGYQPQHF.

This sequence joins TRBV7-2 and TRBJ2-3; TRBD2 matches 11 bases. The CDR3 has 19 residues. CDR1 and CDR2 (germline): SGHTA, FQGNSA. J lost 3 bases, V lost 3 bases, and 14 bases had no gene match. CDR3 residues: CASSFVGSGGAFGTDTQYF. Here the CDR3 DNA reads TGTGCCAGCAGCTTCGTAGGTAGCGGGGGGGCCTTCGGGACAGATACGCAGTATTTT.

The rearrangement joins TRBV4-1 to TRBJ2-2; 8 bases line up with TRBD2. V trimming: 2 bases; J trimming: 3 bases; junction bases outside the gene matches: 8. Germline V gene sequence: CDR1 MGHRA, CDR2 YSYEKL. CDR3 length: 17 amino acids. CDR3 in DNA: TGCGCCAGCAGCCAATTTGCGGGGGGAGGTTACACCGGGGAGCTGTTTTTT. Its translation is CASSQFAGGGYTGELFF.

The chain employs TRBV7-2 and TRBJ2-2; no clear D gene. Trimming cost V 0 bases and J 3 bases, with 17 bases left between them. The CDR3 sequence is 18 residues long. Germline V CDR1 and CDR2: SGHTA, FQGNSA. The CDR3 coding sequence is TGTGCCAGCAGCTTAGCGTTTTGGCAACGGCAGCACACCGGGGAGCTGTTTTTT. Its translation is CASSLAFWQRQHTGELFF.

This clonotype was recorded only once. The V call is TRBV30, the J call TRBJ2-3, with 8 bases matching TRBD2. This CDR3 contains 19 residues. The V and J ends lost 2 bases and 4 bases, in that order; junction bases with no gene match: 20. In germline, CDR1 is GTSNPN, CDR2 SVGIG (reference sequence). CDR3 sequence (DNA): TGTGCCTGGAGTAACCCCCTTCCGGGGGGGCCGTTTTCCCCAGATACGCAGTATTTT. Amino acid sequence: CAWSNPLPGGPFSPDTQYF.

The gene calls are TRBV3-1 and TRBJ1-1, with D uncertain. Germline V gives CDR1 LGHDT, CDR2 YNNKEL (reference sequence). The CDR3 loop spans 13 amino acids. V lost 8 bases and J 5 bases, leaving 15 bases between the germline ends. The CDR3 DNA is TGTGCCAGCCGGAAGGAATTAGGAACTGAAGCTTTCTTT. This gives the protein CASRKELGTEAFF.